These 16 T cell receptor beta chains originate from one sample sequenced in a study of blood T cell repertoires in COVID-19. TCRdb's table, derived via immunoSEQ multiplex PCR, lists solely in-frame clones and lacks some. The sample includes roughly 52,000 clones, 70% to 85% of them seen just once. Sequenced material: peripheral blood. The source of these receptors is a man older than 75 with COVID-19, enrolled during active disease.

V usage is TRBV4-3 and J usage is TRBJ2-4; possibly TRBD1 for D (6 bases). This CDR3 spans 13 amino acids. CDR1 is LGHNA, CDR2 YSLEER, per germline. The V gene lost 3 bases and the J gene lost 8 bases, with 11 bases spanning the gap. This chain's CDR3 is CASSQRPGDIQYF. The CDR3 nucleotides are TGCGCCAGCAGCCAGCGCCCAGGGGACATTCAGTACTTC.

This clone was observed a single time. This chain links TRBV4-3 with TRBJ1-3, with 10 bases that match TRBD1. Germline-derived CDR1 and CDR2 are LGHNA and YSLEER. J gave up 0 bases and V 0 bases, and 11 bases lay outside the gene matches. CDR3 length: 20 amino acids. CDR3 in DNA: TGCGCCAGCAGCCAAGAGTCCGGGACAGGGGTCCTGAGCTCTGGAAACACCATATATTTT. This encodes CASSQESGTGVLSSGNTIYF.

This clone was found once. The rearrangement joins TRBV27 to TRBJ1-5; 8 bases fit TRBD1. CDR3 size: 15 residues. Unmatched junction bases numbered 4, after V lost 3 bases and J lost 3 bases. Germline loops: CDR1 MNHEY, CDR2 SMNVEV (reference sequence). Here the CDR3 reads CASSFQGADNQPQHF. DNA of the CDR3: TGTGCCAGCAGTTTCCAGGGGGCGGACAATCAGCCCCAGCATTTT.

This chain joins TRBV5-4 and TRBJ1-1, with a tentative D call TRBD1 (6 bases). The CDR3 spans 14 residues. Deletions cut 3 bases from V and 2 bases from J, with 11 bases between. CDR1 is SGHNT and CDR2 is YYREEE in the germline V gene (reference sequence). Here the CDR3 reads CASSSRGANTEAFF. DNA of the CDR3: TGTGCCAGCAGCTCCCGGGGGGCTAACACTGAAGCTTTCTTT.

This clone came up once. The chain is built from TRBV13 and TRBJ2-2, with TRBD1 identical over 9 bases. Per germline, CDR1 PRHDT and CDR2 FYEKMQ (reference sequence). This CDR3 comprises 17 residues. V shed 2 bases and J 3 bases; nucleotides not matched to a gene: 7. CDR3 residues: CASSLRSGQGYTGELFF. The CDR3 DNA reads as TGTGCCAGCAGCTTACGTTCGGGACAGGGTTACACCGGGGAGCTGTTTTTT.

The CDR3 DNA follows: TGTGCCATCAGTGAGTCCAGCGGGGTGGGTTTCTTC. It specifies CAISESSGVGFF. The rearrangement uses TRBV10-3 and TRBJ2-1; TRBD2 matches at 7 bases. The CDR3 runs to 12 residues. V lost 0 bases, J lost 16 bases, and 6 bases stayed unmatched. Germline CDR1 and CDR2: ENHRY and SYGVKD.

V and J are TRBV19 and TRBJ1-1; possible D gene TRBD1, 5 bases. This CDR3 contains 13 residues. V shed 8 bases and J shed 1 base, with 11 bases lying between them. Germline assignment: CDR1 LNHDA and CDR2 SQIVND (reference sequence). The CDR3 loop reads CASEGHPNTEAFF. The CDR3 DNA is TGTGCCAGTGAAGGACACCCGAACACTGAAGCTTTCTTT.

The chain couples TRBV7-2 to TRBJ1-1, with TRBD1 as a possible D gene (6 bases). The germline V gene has CDR1 SGHTA and CDR2 FQGNSA. V lost 2 bases and J 5 bases, leaving 12 bases between the germline ends. CDR3 length equals 14 residues. The DNA for the CDR3 is TGTGCCAGCAGCTTACTAGGTAGGGGGACTGAAGCTTTCTTT. It codes for CASSLLGRGTEAFF.

This clone was observed a single time. The chain recombines TRBV28 with TRBJ1-1; possible D gene TRBD1, 6 bases. This CDR3 region has 17 residues. Trimming removed 2 bases from V and 0 bases from J, with 16 bases in between. The germline gives CDR1 MDHEN, CDR2 SYDVKM. For the CDR3, the DNA is TGTGCCAGCAGTTTAGGGGGGGCGGTGGGAGTGAACACTGAAGCTTTCTTT. This sequence encodes CASSLGGAVGVNTEAFF.

The genes are TRBV5-1 and TRBJ1-1, with 7 bases identical to TRBD1. Germline CDR1 reads SGHRS; CDR2 reads YFSETQ. The V gene end was trimmed by 4 bases and the J gene end by 4 bases; junction bases not matched to a gene: 4. The CDR3 consists of 13 residues. The CDR3 sequence is CASSLDRATEAFF. The CDR3 DNA reads as TGCGCCAGCAGCCTTGACAGGGCCACTGAAGCTTTCTTT.

The chain recombines TRBV6-2 or TRBV6-3 with TRBJ2-7, with 8 bases identical to TRBD1. Looked up from germline, CDR1 is MNHEY and CDR2 is SVGEGT. This CDR3 has 13 amino acids. Trimming at V came to 5 bases and at J to 5 bases, leaving 5 bases not matched to a gene. CDR3 residues: CASSPGGGHEQYV. CDR3 DNA sequence: TGTGCCAGCAGTCCAGGGGGCGGGCACGAGCAGTACGTC.

This chain links TRBV6-2 or TRBV6-3 with TRBJ2-2; 7 nucleotides line up with TRBD2. The CDR3 has 16 residues. V shed 5 bases and J 0 bases; nucleotides not matched to a gene: 6. Germline assignment: CDR1 MNHEY and CDR2 SVGEGT. The CDR3 protein is CASSQLRGSNTGELFF. CDR3 bases: TGTGCCAGCAGTCAATTGCGGGGGTCGAACACCGGGGAGCTGTTTTTT.

The chain carries TRBV5-1 and TRBJ1-1, with 8 nucleotides matching TRBD1. J lost 3 bases, V lost 0 bases, and 4 bases had no gene match. Germline V lookup: CDR1 SGHRS, CDR2 YFSETQ. This CDR3 has 15 amino acids. CDR3 DNA sequence: TGCGCCAGCAGCTTGGGAACAGGGGGAGACACTGAAGCTTTCTTT. This encodes CASSLGTGGDTEAFF.

V gene TRBV7-2 combines with J gene TRBJ1-1; D is undetermined. The CDR3 covers 16 residues. The V gene's germline CDR1 is SGHTA and CDR2 FQGNSA. V was cut by 5 bases and J by 0 bases, with 16 bases left in between. The CDR3 nucleotides are TGTGCCAGCAGCCCTTCGCTAGACTCTGTGAACACTGAAGCTTTCTTT. Translation: CASSPSLDSVNTEAFF.

The chain combines TRBV5-4 with TRBJ1-2; 9 bases agree with TRBD1. The V gene's germline CDR1 is SGHNT and CDR2 YYREEE (reference sequence). There are 15 residues in the CDR3. Unmatched junction bases numbered 18, after V lost 10 bases and J lost 8 bases. The CDR3 DNA is TGTGCCTCCTTAGACCGGGACAGGGACTTTGGGGGCTACACCTTC. Protein product: CASLDRDRDFGGYTF.

The chain recombines TRBV9 with TRBJ1-4; D is unclear. Germline lookup yields CDR1 SGDLS and CDR2 YYNGEE. Trimming took 0 bases from V and 6 from J, leaving 6 bases between them. CDR3 length: 13 amino acids. The CDR3 DNA follows: TGTGCCAGCAGCGTAGCTGGGCATGAAAAACTGTTTTTT. Protein product: CASSVAGHEKLFF.